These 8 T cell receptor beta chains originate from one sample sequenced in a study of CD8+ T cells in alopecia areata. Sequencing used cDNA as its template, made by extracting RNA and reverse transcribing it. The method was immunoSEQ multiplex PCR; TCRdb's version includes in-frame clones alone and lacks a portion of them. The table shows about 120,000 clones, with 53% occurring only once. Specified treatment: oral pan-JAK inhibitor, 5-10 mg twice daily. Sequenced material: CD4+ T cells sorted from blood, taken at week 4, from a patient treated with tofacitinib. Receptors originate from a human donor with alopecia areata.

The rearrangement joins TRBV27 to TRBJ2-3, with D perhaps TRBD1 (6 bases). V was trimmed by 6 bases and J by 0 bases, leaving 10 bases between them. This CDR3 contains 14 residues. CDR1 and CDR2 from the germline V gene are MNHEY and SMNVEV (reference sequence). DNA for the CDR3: TGTGCCAGCAGCTGGACAGCTAGCACAGATACGCAGTATTTT. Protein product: CASSWTASTDTQYF.

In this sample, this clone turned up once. Here the CDR3 reads CAGMTGRKMNTEAFF. The CDR3 DNA sequence: TGTGCCGGTATGACAGGCCGTAAGATGAACACTGAAGCTTTCTTT. J is TRBJ1-1 and V is TRBV30; D possibly corresponds to TRBD1 (6 bases). The germline V gene encodes CDR1 GTSNPN and CDR2 SVGIG (reference sequence). This CDR3 has 15 residues. The germline V and J ends were trimmed by 8 bases and 0 bases, with 19 bases remaining between them.

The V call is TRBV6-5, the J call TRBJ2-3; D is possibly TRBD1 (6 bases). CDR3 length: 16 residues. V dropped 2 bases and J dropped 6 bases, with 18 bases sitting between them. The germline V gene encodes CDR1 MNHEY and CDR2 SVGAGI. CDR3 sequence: CASSYSARGGADTQYF. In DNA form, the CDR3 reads TGTGCCAGCAGTTACAGCGCCAGGGGTGGAGCGGATACGCAGTATTTT.

CDR3 coding DNA: TGTGCCAGCAGCCCTAACAGGGGGCAGGACACTGAAGCTTTCTTT. Amino acid sequence: CASSPNRGQDTEAFF. The chain links TRBV7-6 to TRBJ1-1; 9 bases are a match to TRBD1. The junction had 7 bases not matched to a gene; V was cut back by 5 bases and J by 3 bases. Looked up from germline, CDR1 is SGHVS and CDR2 is FNYEAQ. This CDR3 region has 15 residues.

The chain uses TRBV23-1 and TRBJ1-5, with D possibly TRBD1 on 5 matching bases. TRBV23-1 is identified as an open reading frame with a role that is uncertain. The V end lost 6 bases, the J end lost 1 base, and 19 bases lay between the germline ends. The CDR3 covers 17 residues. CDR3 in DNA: TGCGCCAGCAGGCATGTAGGGAGGGGCCTAAGCAATCAGCCCCAGCATTTT. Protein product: CASRHVGRGLSNQPQHF.

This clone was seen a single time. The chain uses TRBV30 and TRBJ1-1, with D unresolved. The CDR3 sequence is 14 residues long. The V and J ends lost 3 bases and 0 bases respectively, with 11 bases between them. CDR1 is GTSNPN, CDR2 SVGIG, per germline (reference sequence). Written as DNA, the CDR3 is TGTGCCTGGAGGAGGAGGCTGGTGAACACTGAAGCTTTCTTT. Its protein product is CAWRRRLVNTEAFF.

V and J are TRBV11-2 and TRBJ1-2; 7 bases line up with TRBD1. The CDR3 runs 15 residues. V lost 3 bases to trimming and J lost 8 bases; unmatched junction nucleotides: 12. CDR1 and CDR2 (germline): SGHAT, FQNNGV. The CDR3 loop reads CASSLNRDRGWGYTF. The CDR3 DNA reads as TGTGCCAGCAGCTTGAACCGGGACAGAGGTTGGGGCTACACCTTC.

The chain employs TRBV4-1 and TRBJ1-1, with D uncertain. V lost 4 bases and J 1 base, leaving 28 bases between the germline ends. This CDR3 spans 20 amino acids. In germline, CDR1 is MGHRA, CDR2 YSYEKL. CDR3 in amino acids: CASSPRRLWTRVGGNTEAFF. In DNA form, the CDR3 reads TGCGCCAGCAGCCCCCGTCGTTTATGGACGAGAGTAGGAGGGAACACTGAAGCTTTCTTT.